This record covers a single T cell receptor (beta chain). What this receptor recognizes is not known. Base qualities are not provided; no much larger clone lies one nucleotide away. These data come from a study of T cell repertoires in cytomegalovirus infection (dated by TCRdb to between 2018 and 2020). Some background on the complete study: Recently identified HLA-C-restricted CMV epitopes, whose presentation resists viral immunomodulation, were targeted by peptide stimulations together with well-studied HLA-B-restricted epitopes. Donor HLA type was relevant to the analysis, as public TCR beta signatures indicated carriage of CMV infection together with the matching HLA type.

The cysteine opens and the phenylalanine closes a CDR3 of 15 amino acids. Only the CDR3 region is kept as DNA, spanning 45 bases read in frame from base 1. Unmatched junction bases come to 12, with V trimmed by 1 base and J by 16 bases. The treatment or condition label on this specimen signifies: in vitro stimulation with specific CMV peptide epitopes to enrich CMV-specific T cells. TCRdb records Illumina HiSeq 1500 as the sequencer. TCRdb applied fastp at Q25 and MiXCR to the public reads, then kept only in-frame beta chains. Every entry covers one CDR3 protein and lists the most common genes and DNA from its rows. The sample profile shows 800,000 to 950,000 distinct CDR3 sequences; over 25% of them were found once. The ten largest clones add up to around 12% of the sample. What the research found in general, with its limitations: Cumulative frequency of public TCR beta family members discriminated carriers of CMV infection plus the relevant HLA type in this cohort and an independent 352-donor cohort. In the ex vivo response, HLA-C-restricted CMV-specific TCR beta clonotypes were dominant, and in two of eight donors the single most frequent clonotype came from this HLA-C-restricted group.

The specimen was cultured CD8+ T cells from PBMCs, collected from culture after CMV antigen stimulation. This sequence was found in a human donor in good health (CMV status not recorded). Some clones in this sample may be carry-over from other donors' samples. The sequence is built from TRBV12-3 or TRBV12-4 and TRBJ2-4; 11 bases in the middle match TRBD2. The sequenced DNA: TGTGCCAGCAGTTTAGGACTAGCGGGGTCATCACTTGAATACTTC. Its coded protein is CASSLGLAGSSLEYF.